What follows are 28 T cell receptor beta chains derived from one specimen sequenced in a study of shared clonotypes between healthy human individuals. Generated by immunoSEQ multiplex PCR, the TCRdb table keeps only in-frame clones and is missing some. Of more than 2,000,000 clones detected, 85% to 95% appear once; the ten largest clones hold approximately 0.4%. Sequencing was performed on naive CD4+ T cells from PBMCs. Regarding subset: CD45RA+ positively selected. The receptors shown here come from a man between 18 and 35 years old in good health. Some clones in this sample may be carry-over from other donors' samples.

On this clone itself: This CDR3 is also generated by other DNA sequences in the sample. This chain links TRBV9 with TRBJ2-1; D is perhaps TRBD1 or TRBD2 (5 bases each). The V gene's germline CDR1 is SGDLS and CDR2 YYNGEE. Trimming cost V 3 bases and J 3 bases, with 13 bases left between them. The CDR3 sequence is 15 residues long. As DNA, the CDR3 is TGTGCCAGCAGCGCCGGGGCTTCAAGCTACAATGAGCAGTTCTTC. Protein product: CASSAGASSYNEQFF.

As concerns this clone: The sample holds other DNA sequences that translate to the same CDR3. The chain uses TRBV5-1 and TRBJ2-5; 9 bases agree with TRBD2. Germline CDR1 is SGHRS and CDR2 is YFSETQ. V lost 0 bases, J lost 4 bases, and 10 bases stayed unmatched. The CDR3 contains 17 residues. DNA for the CDR3: TGCGCCAGCAGCTTGGTACCAGCGGGAGGTGGGAGAGAGACCCAGTACTTC. Protein sequence: CASSLVPAGGGRETQYF.

The rearrangement uses TRBV6-4 and TRBJ1-5, with 9 nucleotides matching TRBD1. CDR1 is MRHNA and CDR2 is SNTAGT in the germline V gene. V shed 5 bases and J 6 bases; nucleotides not matched to a gene: 8. CDR3 length equals 15 residues. The CDR3 nucleotides read TGTGCCAGCAGTCAAAAGGACAGGGGTGGTCAGCCCCAGCATTTT. Protein: CASSQKDRGGQPQHF.

J is TRBJ2-1 and V is TRBV4-3, with 11 bases aligning to TRBD2. The CDR3 covers 13 residues. Germline CDR1 and CDR2: LGHNA and YSLEER. V was pared by 3 bases and J by 13 bases, with 5 bases of the junction left unmatched. The CDR3 DNA is TGCGCCAGCAGCCAGCAGACTAGCGGGAATCAGTTCTTC. Translation: CASSQQTSGNQFF.

The chain recombines TRBV9 with TRBJ2-6, with TRBD2 as a possible D gene (7 bases). Trimming removed 0 bases from V and 0 bases from J, with 16 bases in between. CDR1 and CDR2 (germline): SGDLS, YYNGEE. The CDR3 is 19 residues long. CDR3 sequence: CASSVATGGRLSGANVLTF. In nucleotides, the CDR3 is TGTGCCAGCAGCGTAGCTACGGGGGGCAGGCTCTCTGGGGCCAACGTCCTGACTTTC.

This clone was recorded once. The V gene is TRBV18, the J gene TRBJ2-5, with a possible D match to TRBD2 (6 bases). The CDR3 consists of 16 residues. Trimming cost V 2 bases and J 5 bases, with 18 bases left between them. Germline V gene sequence: CDR1 KGHSH, CDR2 LQKENI. CDR3 protein: CASSPWGSSGSETQYF. CDR3 DNA: TGTGCCAGCTCACCATGGGGGTCCAGCGGGTCGGAGACCCAGTACTTC. The full variable domain, its missing parts supplied by reference TRBV18 and TRBJ2-5, is NAGVMQNPRHLVRRRGQEARLRCSPMKGHSHVYWYRQLPEEGLKFMVYLQKENIIDESGMPKERFSAEFPKEGPSILRIQQVVRGDSAAYFCASSPWGSSGSETQYFGPGTRLLVL.

This clone was detected a few times. The same CDR3 also results from other DNA sequences found in this sample. V and J are TRBV7-2 and TRBJ2-3; 7 nucleotides match TRBD2. The CDR3 is made up of 15 amino acids. The germline V gene has CDR1 SGHTA and CDR2 FQGNSA. The junction had 0 bases not matched to a gene; V was cut back by 0 bases and J by 0 bases. The CDR3 DNA sequence: TGTGCCAGCAGCTTAGCGGGAGGGAGCACAGATACGCAGTATTTT. Its protein product is CASSLAGGSTDTQYF.

The V and J genes are TRBV28 and TRBJ1-3; possible D gene TRBD1, 6 bases. The CDR3 is 15 residues long. Germline V gene sequence: CDR1 MDHEN, CDR2 SYDVKM. Trimming removed 4 bases from V and 0 bases from J, with 10 bases in between. The CDR3 spells CASSSPGDSGNTIYF. The CDR3 nucleotides read TGTGCCAGCAGTTCCCCAGGGGACTCTGGAAACACCATATATTTT.

This rearrangement joins TRBV19 to TRBJ2-3; 11 positions agree with TRBD2. There are 13 residues in the CDR3. Trimming took 10 bases from V and 3 from J; bases not matched to a gene: 3. Germline loops: CDR1 LNHDA, CDR2 SQIVND (reference sequence). The DNA for the CDR3 is TGTGCCACTACTAGCGGGAGTACAGATACGCAGTATTTT. Translated: CATTSGSTDTQYF.

V is TRBV4-1 and J is TRBJ1-5, with D perhaps matching TRBD1 (5 bases). Looked up from germline, CDR1 is MGHRA and CDR2 is YSYEKL. The CDR3 is 14 amino acids. Trimming stripped 3 bases from V and 5 bases from J, with 11 bases between. The CDR3 nucleotides read TGCGCCAGCAGCCACGATGACAGTTATCAGCCCCAGCATTTT. Translation gives CASSHDDSYQPQHF.

This clone appeared once. The chain carries TRBV6-1 and TRBJ2-5, with unresolved D. This CDR3 region has 11 residues. The germline V and J ends were trimmed by 1 base and 7 bases, with 4 bases remaining between them. Per the germline V gene, CDR1 is MNHNS and CDR2 is SASEGT. CDR3 residues: CASSEGRTQYF. CDR3 coding DNA: TGTGCCAGCAGTGAAGGGAGGACCCAGTACTTC.

This chain joins TRBV18 and TRBJ2-7; D may be TRBD1 (6 bases). The CDR3 sequence is 15 residues long. The germline V gene has CDR1 KGHSH and CDR2 LQKENI. V gave up 1 base and J gave up 4 bases, with 14 bases separating them. CDR3 in DNA: TGTGCCAGCTCACCACAGCGCCTAGGGGGATACGAGCAGTACTTC. Translation: CASSPQRLGGYEQYF.

The J gene is TRBJ2-1, the V gene TRBV7-3; tentative D call: TRBD1 (5 bases). CDR1 SGHTA and CDR2 FQGTGA come from the germline V gene. The CDR3 length is 15 residues. The V end lost 5 bases, the J end lost 7 bases, and 18 bases lay between the germline ends. The CDR3 loop is CASSQGGQGFNEQFF. The DNA for the CDR3 is TGTGCCAGCAGCCAAGGCGGTCAGGGTTTTAATGAGCAGTTCTTC.

The rearrangement uses TRBV5-1 and TRBJ2-5, with TRBD2 matching 7 bases. V dropped 0 bases and J dropped 4; count of bases not matched to a gene: 6. The CDR3 has 15 residues. CDR1 is SGHRS, CDR2 YFSETQ, per germline. The CDR3 nucleotides are TGCGCCAGCAGCTTGGGCGGGAGCAATAGAGAGACCCAGTACTTC. Protein sequence: CASSLGGSNRETQYF.

This sequence joins TRBV4-1 and TRBJ1-3, with TRBD1 matching 8 bases. Looked up from germline, CDR1 is MGHRA and CDR2 is YSYEKL. This CDR3 spans 15 amino acids. V shed 4 bases and J 0 bases; nucleotides not matched to a gene: 2. Written as DNA, the CDR3 is TGCGCCAGCAGCCCAGGACAGGGCTCTGGAAACACCATATATTTT. Amino acids: CASSPGQGSGNTIYF.

This rearrangement joins TRBV19 to TRBJ2-7, with no clear D. Germline V CDR1 and CDR2: LNHDA, SQIVND (reference sequence). The CDR3 is 13 residues long. V dropped 4 bases and J dropped 3 bases, with 10 bases sitting between them. CDR3 amino acids: CASSSRNSYEQYF. CDR3 nucleotide sequence: TGTGCCAGTAGTAGCAGAAATAGCTACGAGCAGTACTTC.

The J gene is TRBJ1-1, the V gene TRBV27; tentatively, D is TRBD1 (5 bases). The V gene lost 6 bases and the J gene lost 6 bases, with 23 bases spanning the gap. CDR3 size: 16 residues. CDR1 is MNHEY and CDR2 is SMNVEV in the germline V gene (reference sequence). The CDR3 nucleotides are TGTGCCAGCAGCCCCCGGGGGATCAAAGGTTATCCTGAAGCTTTCTTT. Protein: CASSPRGIKGYPEAFF.

The chain is built from TRBV5-1 and TRBJ1-1; maybe TRBD1 (6 bases). Germline V gives CDR1 SGHRS, CDR2 YFSETQ. The CDR3 is made up of 14 amino acids. Trimming removed 3 bases at V and 3 bases at J, with 12 bases between. CDR3 protein: CASSYIKGDTEAFF. The CDR3 DNA reads as TGCGCCAGCAGCTATATCAAGGGGGACACTGAAGCTTTCTTT.

Written as DNA, the CDR3 is TGTGCCAGCAGCTTAGGCAGGTTCGATAAAAATCAGCCCCAGCATTTT. Its protein product is CASSLGRFDKNQPQHF. This chain connects TRBV7-8 to TRBJ1-5, with no clear D. CDR3 length equals 16 residues. V lost 1 base, J lost 4 bases, and 14 bases lay in between. CDR1 is SGHVS, CDR2 FQNEAQ, per germline.

The chain joins TRBV5-1 to TRBJ1-3, with D possibly being TRBD1 (5 bases). V was clipped by 4 bases and J by 0 bases, with 14 bases between them. Germline CDR1 SGHRS, CDR2 YFSETQ. The CDR3 contains 16 residues. The CDR3 here is CASSPGEGLSGNTIYF. The CDR3 DNA reads as TGCGCCAGCAGCCCCGGGGAGGGACTCTCTGGAAACACCATATATTTT.

V is TRBV29-1 and J is TRBJ1-2; D uncertain. The CDR3 length is 12 residues. CDR1 and CDR2 from the germline V gene are SQVTM and ANQGSEA. The V gene lost 4 bases and the J gene lost 5 bases, with 11 bases spanning the gap. CDR3 DNA sequence: TGCAGCGTTGCCGAGGGTAGTTATGGCTACACCTTC. It translates to CSVAEGSYGYTF.

This chain joins TRBV5-4 and TRBJ2-3; D may be TRBD2 (5 bases). In germline, CDR1 is SGHNT, CDR2 YYREEE (reference sequence). Between the trimmed V and J ends, which lost 0 bases and 6 bases, there was a span of 11 bases. The CDR3 covers 14 residues. CDR3 loop: CASSLVASSDTQYF. The DNA for the CDR3 is TGTGCCAGCAGCTTGGTGGCTAGCTCGGATACGCAGTATTTT.

The J gene is TRBJ1-1, the V gene TRBV10-3, with 7 nucleotides matching TRBD1. Germline V gives CDR1 ENHRY, CDR2 SYGVKD. J gave up 6 bases and V 11 bases, and 12 bases lay outside the gene matches. This CDR3 has 13 residues. CDR3 amino acids: CAVSTGSRSEAFF. In DNA form, the CDR3 reads TGTGCCGTCTCGACAGGGTCGCGCTCTGAAGCTTTCTTT.

V and J are TRBV4-3 and TRBJ2-2; 10 bases are shared with TRBD1. Germline V gene lookup returns CDR1 LGHNA and CDR2 YSLEER. The CDR3 spans 18 residues. V gave up 0 bases and J gave up 0 bases; unmatched junction bases: 4. The CDR3 sequence is CASSQDSGQGSNTGELFF. The CDR3 DNA follows: TGCGCCAGCAGCCAAGATTCGGGACAGGGGTCGAACACCGGGGAGCTGTTTTTT.

This rearrangement joins TRBV5-1 to TRBJ1-2; D is perhaps TRBD1 (6 bases). The CDR3 length is 16 residues. The germline V gene has CDR1 SGHRS and CDR2 YFSETQ. Trimming took 0 bases from V and 1 from J, leaving 13 bases between them. The CDR3 is CASSLGRQAVNYGYTF. CDR3 nucleotides: TGCGCCAGCAGCTTGGGGAGACAGGCGGTTAACTATGGCTACACCTTC.

V usage is TRBV9 and J usage is TRBJ2-7, with 9 bases that match TRBD2. Unmatched junction bases numbered 7, after V lost 4 bases and J lost 5 bases. The length of the CDR3 is 14 residues. The germline CDR1 and CDR2 sequences are SGDLS and YYNGEE. The CDR3 here is CASSLSGGNDEQYF. CDR3 sequence (DNA): TGTGCCAGCAGCCTTAGCGGGGGAAACGACGAGCAGTACTTC.

The chain couples TRBV28 to TRBJ1-5, with 10 bases that match TRBD1. V was clipped by 7 bases and J by 6 bases; unmatched bases: 9. This CDR3 is built from 15 residues. Germline lookup yields CDR1 MDHEN and CDR2 SYDVKM. CDR3 sequence: CASKRGQGLSQPQHF. The DNA of the CDR3 is TGTGCCAGCAAACGGGGACAGGGGTTGAGTCAGCCCCAGCATTTT.

The chain has TRBV6-4 and TRBJ2-1, with 9 bases matching TRBD2. The germline CDR1 and CDR2 sequences are MRHNA and SNTAGT. The CDR3 extends over 17 amino acids. With 2 bases clipped from V and 12 bases from J, the junction kept 17 bases outside the gene matches. The CDR3 spells CASSDRASGELPRVQFF. CDR3 DNA: TGTGCCAGCAGTGACAGAGCTAGCGGGGAGCTCCCTAGGGTGCAGTTCTTC.